The 2 T cell receptor beta chains below all came from one sample that was sequenced in a study of T cell responses to AZD1222 COVID-19 vaccine. Repertoires were generated with immunoSEQ multiplex PCR, while TCRdb's copy carries only in-frame clones and drops some. The repertoire has about 140,000 clones, around nine tenths of them found once; the top ten carry approximately 1.7%. This sample comprised peripheral blood, obtained on day 0 of AZD1222 vaccination. Every receptor here comes from an adult in good health.

The rearrangement joins TRBV7-9 to TRBJ1-1; D ambiguous. This CDR3 is built from 11 residues. Looked up from germline, CDR1 is SEHNR and CDR2 is FQNEAQ (reference sequence). Trimming removed 1 base from V and 8 bases from J, with 5 bases in between. The CDR3 DNA is TGTGCCAGCAGCTTAGGGGAAGAAGCTTTCTTT. It codes for CASSLGEEAFF.

This chain's CDR3 is CAIKGHLNTEAFF. CDR3 in DNA: TGTGCCATTAAGGGACATCTGAACACTGAAGCTTTCTTT. The chain recombines TRBV10-3 with TRBJ1-1; the D gene is possibly TRBD1 (6 bases). CDR1 and CDR2 (germline): ENHRY, SYGVKD. The CDR3 is 13 amino acids. V lost 9 bases, J lost 0 bases, and 11 bases lay in between.